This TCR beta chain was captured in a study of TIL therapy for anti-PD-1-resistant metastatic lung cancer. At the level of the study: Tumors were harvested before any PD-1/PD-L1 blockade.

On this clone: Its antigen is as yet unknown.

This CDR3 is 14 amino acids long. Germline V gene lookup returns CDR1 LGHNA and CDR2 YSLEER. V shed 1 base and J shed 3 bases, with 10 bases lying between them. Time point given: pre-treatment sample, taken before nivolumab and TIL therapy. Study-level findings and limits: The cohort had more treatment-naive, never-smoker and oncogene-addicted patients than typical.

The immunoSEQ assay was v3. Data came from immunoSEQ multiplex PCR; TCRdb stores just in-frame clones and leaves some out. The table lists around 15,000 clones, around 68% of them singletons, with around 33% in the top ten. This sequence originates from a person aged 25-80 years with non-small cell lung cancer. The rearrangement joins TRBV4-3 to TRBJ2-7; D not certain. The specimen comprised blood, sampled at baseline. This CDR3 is CASSQGRSHYEQYF. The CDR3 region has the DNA TGCGCCAGCAGCCAAGGAAGGTCTCACTACGAGCAGTACTTC.